This T cell receptor beta chain came from a study of blood T cells in healthy people across ages. Using a J-beta primer mix together with a sample-barcoded 5' primer, a second PCR was run for about 6 to 12 cycles. Sequencing recovered at least 3 million CDR3-containing paired-end reads from each sample. MiXCR, applied by TCRdb to the 5' RACE reads, yields one record per CDR3 protein. Among about 1.5 million distinct CDR3 sequences listed, roughly 43% were seen once. This clonotype showed up just a few times. Its matching antigen is unknown. General study points: Age showed a roughly linear inverse relationship with TCR beta diversity per million T cells. Naive T cell percentage by flow cytometry tracked strongly with beta diversity.

CDR1 is SGHTA, CDR2 FQGNSA, per germline. This CDR3 contains 14 residues. The germline V and J ends were trimmed by 4 bases and 5 bases, with 15 bases remaining between them. V is TRBV7-2 and J is TRBJ2-7, with TRBD2 as a possible D gene (6 bases). Sequenced sample: blood. The TCR comes from a woman aged 18-29 years in good health. DNA of the CDR3: TGTGCCAGCAGCTGGGGACTGGGATATAACGAGCAGTACTTC. Amino acids: CASSWGLGYNEQYF.